The 5 T cell receptor beta chains below come from one sample, sequenced in a study of cytomegalovirus exposure and HLA in healthy donors. In the PCR, 60 Vbeta and 13 Jbeta primers were used. This table comes from immunoSEQ multiplex PCR, and its TCRdb copy is limited to in-frame clones, with some not included. The sample holds about 200,000 clones, about 86% seen once. Sequenced: PBMCs. Every receptor here comes from a woman in her twenties or thirties in good health and CMV-seronegative.

V usage is TRBV18 and J usage is TRBJ2-1; tentatively, D is TRBD2 (6 bases). From germline, CDR1 is KGHSH and CDR2 LQKENI. This CDR3 is 15 amino acids long. V dropped 3 bases and J dropped 4 bases, with 13 bases sitting between them. The CDR3 loop reads CASSPAASEYNEQFF. CDR3 nucleotides: TGTGCCAGCTCACCGGCGGCTAGCGAGTACAATGAGCAGTTCTTC.

The chain is built from TRBV11-2 and TRBJ2-3; the D is unclear. This CDR3 is built from 14 residues. With 3 bases removed from V and 2 bases from J, the gap between germline ends came to 9 bases. Germline values: CDR1 SGHAT, CDR2 FQNNGV. CDR3 in amino acids: CASSLGRYTDTQYF. The DNA for the CDR3 is TGTGCCAGCAGCTTGGGCAGATACACAGATACGCAGTATTTT.

The CDR3 here is CASSMDGNYGYTF. The CDR3 region has the DNA TGTGCCAGCAGCATGGACGGGAACTATGGCTACACCTTC. This chain links TRBV5-4 with TRBJ1-2; D is undetermined. The CDR3 runs 13 residues. Trimming stripped 4 bases from V and 2 bases from J, with 9 bases between. Germline values: CDR1 SGHNT, CDR2 YYREEE (reference sequence).

This chain joins TRBV5-1 and TRBJ1-2; D may be TRBD1 (5 bases). Germline CDR1 and CDR2: SGHRS and YFSETQ. V was trimmed by 5 bases and J by 8 bases, leaving 16 bases between them. CDR3 length equals 13 residues. Here the CDR3 DNA reads TGCGCCAGCAGTCAGGGCCCTATGTGGGGCTACACCTTC. It yields the protein CASSQGPMWGYTF.

V usage is TRBV9 and J usage is TRBJ2-2, with D possibly TRBD1 on 5 matching bases. The CDR3 spans 13 residues. Germline V gene data show CDR1 as SGDLS and CDR2 as YYNGEE. V was cut by 3 bases and J by 6 bases, with 9 bases left in between. Here the CDR3 reads CASSATASGELFF. Written as DNA, the CDR3 is TGTGCCAGCAGCGCGACAGCGTCCGGGGAGCTGTTTTTT.